This T cell receptor (beta chain) was sequenced in a study of regulatory T cells in long-lasting Graves disease. Study-wide results and limits: Relative to newly diagnosed Graves' patients, persistent ones had lower TCR diversity. There was favoring of TRBV28, TRBJ1-2 and TRBJ2-5 in persistent disease.

Sequencing libraries for TCR beta were prepared with iRepertoire HTBI primers and Arm-PCR of CDR3 regions. One entry per CDR3 protein, called by TCRdb with MiXCR from the multiplex PCR reads. The sample yields hundreds of thousands of distinct CDR3 sequences, around 20% seen once. Trimming took 6 bases from V and 4 from J, leaving 9 bases between them. The CDR3 totals 12 residues. Germline CDR1 MNHNS, CDR2 SASEGT. The sample holds many counts of this clonotype. The antigen remains unidentified. Time point defined: persistent/refractory GD, antithyroid drugs over 5 years with positive TRAb. Following extraction of RNA from PBMCs, that RNA was used to make the TCR library.

This TCR was recovered from a female donor with Graves disease. Source: peripheral blood mononuclear cells (PBMCs), taken when the disease was refractory, from a patient treated with antithyroid drugs. The chain uses TRBV6-1 and TRBJ1-1; D is ambiguous. The CDR3: CASRDWGTEAFF. As DNA, the CDR3 is TGTGCCAGCAGAGACTGGGGCACTGAAGCTTTCTTT.